These 11 T cell receptor beta chains were all obtained from the same sample, sequenced in a study of blood T cell repertoires in COVID-19. Some clones are missing from TCRdb's copy, which holds only in-frame ones; the method was immunoSEQ multiplex PCR. The sample includes some 330,000 clones, roughly four fifths seen only once; the top ten take approximately 5%. Sequencing was performed on PBMCs or T cells enriched from blood (not recorded which). The receptors come from a woman aged 50 to 65 who had recovered from COVID-19.

This clone was detected a few times. This sequence joins TRBV6-5 and TRBJ1-2, with 9 bases that match TRBD1. Unmatched junction bases numbered 3, after V lost 4 bases and J lost 3 bases. The length of the CDR3 is 14 residues. Germline V gene sequence: CDR1 MNHEY, CDR2 SVGAGI. CDR3 in amino acids: CASSSGTGYYGYTF. CDR3 nucleotide sequence: TGTGCCAGCAGTTCCGGGACAGGGTACTATGGCTACACCTTC.

The V call is TRBV6-1, the J call TRBJ1-5; 7 bases fit TRBD1. This CDR3 has 16 residues. The V segment lost 1 base and the J segment 0 bases; nucleotides outside the gene matches: 3. Germline assignment: CDR1 MNHNS and CDR2 SASEGT. CDR3 sequence (DNA): TGTGCCAGCAGTGAAGGGGGGACAGTTAGCAATCAGCCCCAGCATTTT. Translating gives CASSEGGTVSNQPQHF.

The chain employs TRBV30 and TRBJ1-6, with TRBD1 identical over 7 bases. V dropped 8 bases and J dropped 4; count of bases not matched to a gene: 5. The CDR3 length is 13 residues. Germline CDR1 reads GTSNPN; CDR2 reads SVGIG (reference sequence). The DNA of the CDR3 is TGTGCCGGCCGGGACAGATATAATTCACCCCTCCACTTT. Translating it yields CAGRDRYNSPLHF.

V gene TRBV28 combines with J gene TRBJ1-4; TRBD1 matches 7 bases. The CDR3 consists of 12 residues. The V gene's germline CDR1 is MDHEN and CDR2 SYDVKM. V gave up 5 bases and J gave up 7 bases; unmatched junction bases: 1. The CDR3 region is CASSGDSEKLFF. The CDR3 DNA reads as TGTGCCAGCAGTGGGGACAGTGAAAAACTGTTTTTT.

The rearrangement uses TRBV7-9 and TRBJ2-7, with 10 bases that match TRBD1. The length of the CDR3 is 18 residues. CDR1 and CDR2 (germline): SEHNR, FQNEAQ (reference sequence). Losses at the gene ends were 6 bases for V and 3 bases for J; bases not matched to a gene: 17. CDR3 residues: CASSPIPFRDRGHYEQYF. CDR3 in DNA: TGTGCCAGCAGTCCAATCCCGTTCCGGGACAGGGGACACTACGAGCAGTACTTC. The full variable domain, its missing parts supplied by reference TRBV7-9 and TRBJ2-7, is DTGVSQNPRHKITKRGQNVTFRCDPISEHNRLYWYRQTLGQGPEFLTYFQNEAQLEKSRLLSDRFSAERPKGSFSTLEIQRTEQGDSAMYLCASSPIPFRDRGHYEQYFGPGTRLTVT.

Note on this clone: Relative to the germline gene, one junction end is altered; a read error may explain this. This rearrangement joins TRBV7-7 to TRBJ2-1, with TRBD1 matching 9 bases. In germline, CDR1 is SSHAT, CDR2 FNYEAQ (reference sequence). This CDR3 has 15 amino acids. CDR3 nucleotides: TGTGCTAGCAGCTTGGCCGGGACAGGGAGCAATGAGCAGTTCTTC. Protein product: CASSLAGTGSNEQFF.

The chain carries TRBV2 and TRBJ2-3; D possibly corresponds to TRBD1 (6 bases). Germline V gene data show CDR1 as SNHLY and CDR2 as FYNNEI. The CDR3 consists of 18 residues. Deletions cut 6 bases from V and 0 bases from J, with 22 bases between. The CDR3 DNA reads as TGTGCCAGCAGACCCCCGGCAGGGGCCGAATCAAGCACAGATACGCAGTATTTT. Translating gives CASRPPAGAESSTDTQYF. Based on the CDR3 plus reference TRBV2 and TRBJ2-3, the full variable domain is EPEVTQTPSHQVTQMGQEVILRCVPISNHLYFYWYRQILGQKVEFLVSFYNNEISEKSEIFDDQFSVERPDGSNFTLKIRSTKLEDSAMYFCASRPPAGAESSTDTQYFGPGTRLTVL.

The chain has TRBV2 and TRBJ2-2, with TRBD1 as a possible D gene (5 bases). The V end was cut by 6 bases, the J end by 6 bases, with 14 bases between. The CDR3 consists of 14 residues. In germline, CDR1 is SNHLY, CDR2 FYNNEI. The CDR3 is CASSPYVGAGELFF. The CDR3 nucleotides read TGTGCCAGCAGCCCATATGTAGGGGCCGGGGAGCTGTTTTTT.

The rearrangement joins TRBV7-9 to TRBJ2-3, with 9 bases fitting TRBD2. V gave up 7 bases and J gave up 4 bases; unmatched junction bases: 15. Looked up from germline, CDR1 is SEHNR and CDR2 is FQNEAQ (reference sequence). The CDR3 contains 17 residues. The DNA of the CDR3 is TGTGCCAGCACCTTTCCACGGGAGCGGGGGGCGGCAGATACGCAGTATTTT. It specifies CASTFPRERGAADTQYF.

The chain is built from TRBV7-2 and TRBJ1-5; D is possibly TRBD1 (5 bases). The V gene's germline CDR1 is SGHTA and CDR2 FQGNSA. V shed 4 bases and J shed 6 bases, with 19 bases lying between them. This CDR3 region has 16 residues. The CDR3 spells CASSWGGDRRVQPQHF. In DNA form, the CDR3 reads TGTGCCAGCAGCTGGGGGGGGGACCGACGGGTTCAGCCCCAGCATTTT.

This clone was counted once. This sequence joins TRBV6-5 and TRBJ2-3; 8 bases map to TRBD2. V shed 5 bases and J 5 bases; nucleotides not matched to a gene: 3. The CDR3 is made up of 13 amino acids. From germline, CDR1 is MNHEY and CDR2 SVGAGI. The DNA of the CDR3 is TGTGCCAGCAGTAGCGGGGGAAAAGATACGCAGTATTTT. Amino acid sequence: CASSSGGKDTQYF.